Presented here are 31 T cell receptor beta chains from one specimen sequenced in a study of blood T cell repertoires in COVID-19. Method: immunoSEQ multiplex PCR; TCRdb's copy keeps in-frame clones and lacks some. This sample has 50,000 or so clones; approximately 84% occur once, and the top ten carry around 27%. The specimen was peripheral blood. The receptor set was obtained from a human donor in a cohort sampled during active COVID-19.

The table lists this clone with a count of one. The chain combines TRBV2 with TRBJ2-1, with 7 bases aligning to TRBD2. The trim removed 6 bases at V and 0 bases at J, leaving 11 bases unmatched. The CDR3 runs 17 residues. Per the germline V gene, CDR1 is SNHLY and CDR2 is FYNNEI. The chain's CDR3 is CASSGVSGMSSYNEQFF. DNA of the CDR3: TGTGCCAGCAGCGGGGTCAGCGGGATGAGCTCCTACAATGAGCAGTTCTTC.

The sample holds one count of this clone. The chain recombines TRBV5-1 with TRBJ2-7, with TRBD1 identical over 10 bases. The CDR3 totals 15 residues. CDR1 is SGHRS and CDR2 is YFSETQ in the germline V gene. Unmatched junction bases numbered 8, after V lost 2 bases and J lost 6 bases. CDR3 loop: CASSLPRDRGSEQYF. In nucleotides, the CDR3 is TGCGCCAGCAGCTTACCCCGGGACAGGGGTTCCGAGCAGTACTTC.

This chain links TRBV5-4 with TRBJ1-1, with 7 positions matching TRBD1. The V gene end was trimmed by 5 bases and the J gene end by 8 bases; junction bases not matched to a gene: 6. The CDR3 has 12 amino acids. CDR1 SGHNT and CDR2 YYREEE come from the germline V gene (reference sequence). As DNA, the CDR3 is TGTGCCAGCAGGCGGGACAGCGGAGAAGCTTTCTTT. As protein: CASRRDSGEAFF.

The CDR3 DNA reads as TGTGCCAGCATCGAGGGACAGGGAGGTTACGAGCAGTACTTC. Protein: CASIEGQGGYEQYF. The chain employs TRBV6-5 and TRBJ2-7; 9 nucleotides agree with TRBD1. CDR3 size: 14 residues. Losses at the gene ends were 7 bases for V and 4 bases for J; bases not matched to a gene: 8. In germline, CDR1 is MNHEY, CDR2 SVGAGI.

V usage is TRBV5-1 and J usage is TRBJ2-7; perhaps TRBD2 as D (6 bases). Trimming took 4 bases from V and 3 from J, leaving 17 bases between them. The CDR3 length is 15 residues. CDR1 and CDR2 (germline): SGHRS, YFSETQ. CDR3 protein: CASSTRDFSGYEQYF. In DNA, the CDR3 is TGCGCCAGCAGCACCAGGGACTTTTCTGGCTACGAGCAGTACTTC.

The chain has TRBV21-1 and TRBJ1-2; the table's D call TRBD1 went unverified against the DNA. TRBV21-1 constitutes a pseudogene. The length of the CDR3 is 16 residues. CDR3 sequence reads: CASPDRGPALNYGYTF. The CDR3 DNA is TGTGCCAGCCCTGATAGGGGCCCGGCATTAAACTATGGCTACACCTTC.

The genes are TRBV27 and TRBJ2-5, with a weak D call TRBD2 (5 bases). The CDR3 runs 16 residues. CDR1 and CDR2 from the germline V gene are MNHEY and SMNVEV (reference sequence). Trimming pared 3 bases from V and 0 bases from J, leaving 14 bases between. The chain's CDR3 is CASSFYGEKYQETQYF. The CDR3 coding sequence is TGTGCCAGCAGTTTCTACGGGGAGAAGTACCAAGAGACCCAGTACTTC.

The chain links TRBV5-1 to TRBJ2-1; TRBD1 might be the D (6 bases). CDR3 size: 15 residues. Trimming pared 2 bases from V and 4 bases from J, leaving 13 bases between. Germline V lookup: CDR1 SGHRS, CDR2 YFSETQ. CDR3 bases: TGCGCCAGCAGCTTACAACCGGGACAATACAATGAGCAGTTCTTC. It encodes CASSLQPGQYNEQFF.

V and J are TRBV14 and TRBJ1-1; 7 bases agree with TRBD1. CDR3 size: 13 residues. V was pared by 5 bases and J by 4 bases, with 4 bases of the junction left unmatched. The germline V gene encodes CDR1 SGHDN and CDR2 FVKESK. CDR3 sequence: CASSTQGGTEAFF. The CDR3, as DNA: TGTGCCAGCAGCACCCAGGGGGGCACTGAAGCTTTCTTT.

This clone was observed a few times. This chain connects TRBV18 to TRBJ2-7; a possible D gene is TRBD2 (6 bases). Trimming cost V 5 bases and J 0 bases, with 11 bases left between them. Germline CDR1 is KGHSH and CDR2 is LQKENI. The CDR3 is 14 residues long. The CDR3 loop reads CASSSRDFSYEQYF. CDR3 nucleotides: TGTGCCAGCTCATCCCGGGACTTCTCCTACGAGCAGTACTTC.

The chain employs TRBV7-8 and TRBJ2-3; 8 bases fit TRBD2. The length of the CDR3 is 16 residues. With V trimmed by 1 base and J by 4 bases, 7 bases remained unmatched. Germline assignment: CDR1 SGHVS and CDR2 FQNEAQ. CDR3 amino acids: CASSLVRGGGADTQYF. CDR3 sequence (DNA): TGTGCCAGCAGCTTAGTTCGGGGGGGAGGGGCAGATACGCAGTATTTT.

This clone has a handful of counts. The CDR3 reads CASSNRCSGGAPPPGANVLTF. CDR3 DNA: TGTGCCAGCAGCAATCGATGTTCAGGGGGCGCACCCCCACCTGGGGCCAACGTCCTGACTTTC. This chain links TRBV21-1 with TRBJ2-6; TRBD1 is the table's D call, not checked against the DNA. TRBV21-1 is a listed pseudogene. CDR3 size: 21 residues.

The CDR3 sequence: CASSFLRGGHYEQYF. In nucleotides, the CDR3 is TGTGCCAGCAGCTTCCTGCGGGGGGGCCATTACGAGCAGTACTTC. V gene TRBV7-8 combines with J gene TRBJ2-7; 9 bases are shared with TRBD2. The trim removed 3 bases at V and 4 bases at J, leaving 7 bases unmatched. Looked up from germline, CDR1 is SGHVS and CDR2 is FQNEAQ. The CDR3 spans 15 residues.

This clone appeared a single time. The CDR3 coding sequence is TGTGCCAGCACTGGACACGACACTGAAGCTTTCTTT. Protein product: CASTGHDTEAFF. The chain employs TRBV3-1 (or the pseudogene TRBV3-2) and TRBJ1-1, with D possibly matching TRBD1 (5 bases). V lost 7 bases to trimming and J lost 3 bases, with 9 bases between them. CDR1 LGHDT and CDR2 YNNKEL come from the germline V gene (reference sequence). The CDR3 consists of 12 residues.

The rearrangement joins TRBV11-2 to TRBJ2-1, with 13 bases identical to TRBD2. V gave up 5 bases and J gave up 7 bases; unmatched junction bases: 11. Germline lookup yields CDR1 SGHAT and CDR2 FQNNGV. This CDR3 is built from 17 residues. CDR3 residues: CASSHLMGLAGTNEQFF. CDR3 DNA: TGTGCCAGCAGCCACTTAATGGGACTAGCGGGAACTAATGAGCAGTTCTTC.

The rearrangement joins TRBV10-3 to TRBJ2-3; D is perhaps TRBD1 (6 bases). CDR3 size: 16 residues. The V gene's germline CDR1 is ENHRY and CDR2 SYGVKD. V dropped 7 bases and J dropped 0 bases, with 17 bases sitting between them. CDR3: CAITSDRPPSTDTQYF. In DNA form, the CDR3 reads TGTGCCATCACCTCGGACAGACCTCCTAGCACAGATACGCAGTATTTT.

The CDR3 spells CASSLRLGNYSPLHF. Here the CDR3 DNA reads TGTGCCAGCAGCTTAAGACTCGGAAACTATTCACCCCTCCACTTT. The chain recombines TRBV7-9 with TRBJ1-6; D is unclear. CDR3 length: 15 amino acids. Trimming shortened V by 2 bases and J by 8 bases, and 13 bases separated the two germline ends. Germline lookup yields CDR1 SEHNR and CDR2 FQNEAQ (reference sequence).

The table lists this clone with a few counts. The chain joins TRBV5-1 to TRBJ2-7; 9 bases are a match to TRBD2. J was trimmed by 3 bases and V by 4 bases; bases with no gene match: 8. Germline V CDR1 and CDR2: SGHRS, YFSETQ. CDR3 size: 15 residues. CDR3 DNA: TGCGCCAGCAGCACCAGTAGCGGGAGTTACTACGAGCAGTACTTC. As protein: CASSTSSGSYYEQYF.

The CDR3 bases are TGTGCCAGCAGCCAAGAAGGACTTAACACTGAAGCTTTCTTT. Encoded protein: CASSQEGLNTEAFF. The chain joins TRBV3-1 (or the pseudogene TRBV3-2) to TRBJ1-1; the D is unclear. The CDR3 spans 14 residues. V shed 0 bases and J shed 2 bases, with 7 bases lying between them. Looked up from germline, CDR1 is LGHDT and CDR2 is YNNKEL (reference sequence).

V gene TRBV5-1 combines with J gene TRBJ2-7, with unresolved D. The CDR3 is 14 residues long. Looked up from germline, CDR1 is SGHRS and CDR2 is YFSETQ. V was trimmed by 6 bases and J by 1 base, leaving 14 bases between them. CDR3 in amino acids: CASKTVTPSYEQYF. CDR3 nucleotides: TGCGCCAGCAAAACAGTTACACCTTCCTACGAGCAGTACTTC.

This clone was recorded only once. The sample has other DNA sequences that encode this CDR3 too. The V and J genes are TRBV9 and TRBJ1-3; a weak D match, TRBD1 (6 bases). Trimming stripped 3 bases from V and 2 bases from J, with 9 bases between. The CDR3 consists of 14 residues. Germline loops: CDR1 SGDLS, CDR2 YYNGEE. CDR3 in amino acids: CASSAHRAGNTIYF. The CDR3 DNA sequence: TGTGCCAGCAGCGCCCACAGGGCTGGAAACACCATATATTTT.

As DNA, the CDR3 is TGTGCCAGCAGTTACTCTGGAGTACCGGGCACTGAAGCTTTCTTT. As protein: CASSYSGVPGTEAFF. This chain connects TRBV6-5 to TRBJ1-1; D gene ambiguous. This CDR3 spans 15 amino acids. Trimming removed 0 bases at V and 4 bases at J, with 12 bases between. Germline CDR1 MNHEY, CDR2 SVGAGI.

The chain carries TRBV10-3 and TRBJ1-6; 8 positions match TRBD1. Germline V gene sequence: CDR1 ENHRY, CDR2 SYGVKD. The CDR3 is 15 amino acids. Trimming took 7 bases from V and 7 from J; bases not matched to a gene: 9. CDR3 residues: CAITQGDRWNSPLHF. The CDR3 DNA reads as TGTGCCATCACTCAAGGGGACAGGTGGAATTCACCCCTCCACTTT.

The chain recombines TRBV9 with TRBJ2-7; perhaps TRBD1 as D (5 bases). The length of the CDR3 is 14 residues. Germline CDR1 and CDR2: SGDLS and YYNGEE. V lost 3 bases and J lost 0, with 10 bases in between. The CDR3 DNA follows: TGTGCCAGCAGCGGACGTGACAGCTCCTACGAGCAGTACTTC. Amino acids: CASSGRDSSYEQYF.

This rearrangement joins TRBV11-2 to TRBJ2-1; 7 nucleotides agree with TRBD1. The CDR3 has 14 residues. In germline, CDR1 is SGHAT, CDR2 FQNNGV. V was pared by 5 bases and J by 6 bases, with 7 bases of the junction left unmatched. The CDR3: CASSKPGQSNEQFF. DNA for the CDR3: TGTGCCAGCAGCAAACCGGGACAGAGCAATGAGCAGTTCTTC.

This CDR3 reads CAWSRGAGGNEKLFF. The CDR3 DNA is TGTGCCTGGAGTAGAGGTGCAGGGGGTAATGAAAAACTGTTTTTT. This chain links TRBV30 with TRBJ1-4, with 7 bases identical to TRBD1. The length of the CDR3 is 15 residues. With 2 bases clipped from V and 4 bases from J, the junction kept 7 bases outside the gene matches. CDR1 and CDR2 from the germline V gene are GTSNPN and SVGIG (reference sequence). The full variable domain, completed using reference TRBV30 and TRBJ1-4, is SQTIHQWPATLVQPVGSPLSLECTVEGTSNPNLYWYRQAAGRGLQLLFYSVGIGQISSEVPQNLSASRPQDRQFILSSKKLLLSDSGFYLCAWSRGAGGNEKLFFGSGTQLSVL.

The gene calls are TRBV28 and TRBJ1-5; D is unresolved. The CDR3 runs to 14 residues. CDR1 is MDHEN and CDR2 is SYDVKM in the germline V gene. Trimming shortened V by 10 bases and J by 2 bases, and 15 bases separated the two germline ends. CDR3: CATMRAGGNQPQHF. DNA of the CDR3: TGTGCCACCATGAGGGCTGGTGGCAATCAGCCCCAGCATTTT.

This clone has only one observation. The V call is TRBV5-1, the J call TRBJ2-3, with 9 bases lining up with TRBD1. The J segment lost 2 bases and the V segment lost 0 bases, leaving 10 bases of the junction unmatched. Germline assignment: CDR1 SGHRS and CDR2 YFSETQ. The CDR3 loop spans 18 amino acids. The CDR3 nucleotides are TGCGCCAGCAGCTTGGGCGGGACAGGGTTTTTTTCCACAGATACGCAGTATTTT. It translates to CASSLGGTGFFSTDTQYF. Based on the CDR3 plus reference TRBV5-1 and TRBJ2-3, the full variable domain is KAGVTQTPRYLIKTRGQQVTLSCSPISGHRSVSWYQQTPGQGLQFLFEYFSETQRNKGNFPGRFSGRQFSNSRSEMNVSTLELGDSALYLCASSLGGTGFFSTDTQYFGPGTRLTVL.

CDR3 sequence: CASSRDRGYTF. The CDR3 DNA reads TGTGCCAGCAGTAGGGACAGGGGCTACACCTTC. The chain is built from TRBV12-3 or TRBV12-4 and TRBJ1-2, with 8 bases lining up with TRBD1. The CDR3 runs to 11 residues. The junction had 1 base not matched to a gene; V was cut back by 5 bases and J by 8 bases.

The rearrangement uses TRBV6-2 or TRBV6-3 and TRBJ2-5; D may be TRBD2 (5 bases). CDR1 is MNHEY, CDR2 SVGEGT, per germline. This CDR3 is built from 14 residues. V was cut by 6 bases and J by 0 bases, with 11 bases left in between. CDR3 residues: CASSPRGNQETQYF. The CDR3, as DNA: TGTGCCAGCAGCCCTCGGGGAAACCAAGAGACCCAGTACTTC.

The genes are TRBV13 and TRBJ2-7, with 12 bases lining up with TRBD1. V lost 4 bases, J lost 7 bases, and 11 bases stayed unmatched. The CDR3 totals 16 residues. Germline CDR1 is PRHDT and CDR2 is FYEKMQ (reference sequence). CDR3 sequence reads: CASSYQTGTGGAEQYF. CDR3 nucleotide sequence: TGTGCCAGCAGCTACCAGACCGGGACAGGGGGCGCGGAGCAGTACTTC.